One sample yielded the 10 T cell receptor beta chains listed below, sequenced in a study of cytomegalovirus exposure and HLA in healthy donors (dated 2017 in TCRdb). Libraries were prepared through the immunoSEQ multiplex PCR assay. For the multiplex PCR, a mixture combining 60 forward primers for TCR Vbeta segments and 13 reverse primers for TCR Jbeta segments was used. What TCRdb holds here is the immuneACCESS table cut down to in-frame rearrangements. Part of the clones is not present; checked against another copy, under half of the missing clones reflect an unresolved V gene, and the others are unexplained. The sample records around 170,000 clones, just under 80% of which are singletons. The ten top clones hold 1% of the sample. The sample was PBMCs. The source of these receptors is a woman aged 45-65 years in good health and CMV-seropositive.

The J gene is TRBJ2-3, the V gene TRBV2, with 11 positions matching TRBD2. The V gene end was trimmed by 5 bases and the J gene end by 5 bases; junction bases not matched to a gene: 6. The CDR3 extends over 15 amino acids. The V gene's germline CDR1 is SNHLY and CDR2 FYNNEI. The CDR3 loop reads CASSLLAGVGDTQYF. The CDR3 DNA sequence: TGTGCCAGCAGTCTACTAGCGGGAGTAGGAGATACGCAGTATTTT.

This clone occurred once. J is TRBJ1-3 and V is TRBV28; D remains ambiguous. Germline CDR1 and CDR2: MDHEN and SYDVKM. The CDR3 contains 12 residues. The V gene lost 7 bases and the J gene lost 3 bases, with 7 bases spanning the gap. In DNA form, the CDR3 reads TGTGCCAGCACCCCCCGTGGAAACACCATATATTTT. This codes for CASTPRGNTIYF. Full variable domain (outside the CDR3, taken from reference TRBV28 and TRBJ1-3): DVKVTQSSRYLVKRTGEKVFLECVQDMDHENMFWYRQDPGLGLRLIYFSYDVKMKEKGDIPEGYSVSREKKERFSLILESASTNQTSMYLCASTPRGNTIYFGEGSWLTVV.

This chain uses TRBV5-1 with TRBJ2-7, with D perhaps matching TRBD1 (6 bases). CDR1 is SGHRS and CDR2 is YFSETQ in the germline V gene. Deletions cut 1 base from V and 2 bases from J, with 10 bases between. The CDR3 has 14 residues. CDR3 in amino acids: CASSLSRDTYEQYF. The CDR3 nucleotides read TGCGCCAGCAGCTTGTCTAGGGACACCTACGAGCAGTACTTC.

The rearrangement uses TRBV7-6 and TRBJ2-5; tentatively, D is TRBD2 (6 bases). The CDR3 contains 14 residues. Trimming stripped 2 bases from V and 5 bases from J, with 12 bases between. Per germline, CDR1 SGHVS and CDR2 FNYEAQ. CDR3 DNA: TGTGCCAGCAGCTTAAATTATGGGGGGGAGACCCAGTACTTC. Protein: CASSLNYGGETQYF.

This clone was detected only a few times. The CDR3 region has the DNA TGTGCCAGCAGCGTTAGGTCAGGATGGTTTTTAGGTCAGCCCCAGCATTTT. It encodes CASSVRSGWFLGQPQHF. The chain uses TRBV9 and TRBJ1-5; no clear D. V lost 2 bases to trimming and J lost 6 bases, with 21 bases between them. The CDR3 has 17 residues. The germline CDR1 and CDR2 sequences are SGDLS and YYNGEE.

This clone was seen a few times. The chain uses TRBV5-8 and TRBJ2-7, with 13 bases aligning to TRBD2. J gave up 7 bases and V 4 bases, and 8 bases lay outside the gene matches. Per germline, CDR1 SGHTS and CDR2 YDEGEE. The CDR3 consists of 15 residues. The CDR3 sequence: CASSKPGLAGSEQYF. CDR3 in DNA: TGTGCCAGCAGCAAACCGGGACTAGCGGGAAGTGAGCAGTACTTC. Combining the CDR3 with reference TRBV5-8 and TRBJ2-7 gives the whole variable domain EAGVTQSPTHLIKTRGQQATLRCSPISGHTSVYWYQQALGLGLQFLLWYDEGEERNRGNFPPRFSGRQFPNYSSELNVNALELEDSALYLCASSKPGLAGSEQYFGPGTRLTVT.

This clone was recorded only once. DNA of the CDR3: TGTGCCAGTAGTATTCAGCTAGCGGGATTTGACAATGAGCAGTTCTTC. Amino acid sequence: CASSIQLAGFDNEQFF. The chain carries TRBV19 and TRBJ2-1, with TRBD2 matching over 9 bases. V was clipped by 3 bases and J by 5 bases; unmatched bases: 8. CDR3 length: 16 residues. Germline V CDR1 and CDR2: LNHDA, SQIVND (reference sequence).

This clone was seen just once. The chain has TRBV5-5 and TRBJ1-1; tentative D call: TRBD1 (5 bases). CDR1 and CDR2 (germline): SGHKS, YYEKEE (reference sequence). The V end lost 4 bases, the J end lost 4 bases, and 14 bases lay between the germline ends. CDR3 length equals 14 residues. The CDR3 sequence: CASSRRGSGTEAFF. DNA for the CDR3: TGTGCCAGCAGCCGTCGGGGGAGTGGCACTGAAGCTTTCTTT.

V is TRBV9 and J is TRBJ2-7; TRBD2 is a possible D gene (6 bases). This CDR3 comprises 12 residues. Germline V lookup: CDR1 SGDLS, CDR2 YYNGEE. The ends were cut back, 3 bases at V and 3 bases at J, with 7 bases in the middle. CDR3 DNA sequence: TGTGCCAGCAGCGCGGGACTCTACGAGCAGTACTTC. As protein: CASSAGLYEQYF.

The genes are TRBV7-9 and TRBJ2-7; 7 nucleotides match TRBD2. Losses at the gene ends were 2 bases for V and 2 bases for J; bases not matched to a gene: 3. The CDR3 is made up of 14 amino acids. Germline V gives CDR1 SEHNR, CDR2 FQNEAQ (reference sequence). The chain's CDR3 is CASSLSGRTYEQYF. As DNA, the CDR3 is TGTGCCAGCAGCTTATCCGGGAGGACCTACGAGCAGTACTTC.